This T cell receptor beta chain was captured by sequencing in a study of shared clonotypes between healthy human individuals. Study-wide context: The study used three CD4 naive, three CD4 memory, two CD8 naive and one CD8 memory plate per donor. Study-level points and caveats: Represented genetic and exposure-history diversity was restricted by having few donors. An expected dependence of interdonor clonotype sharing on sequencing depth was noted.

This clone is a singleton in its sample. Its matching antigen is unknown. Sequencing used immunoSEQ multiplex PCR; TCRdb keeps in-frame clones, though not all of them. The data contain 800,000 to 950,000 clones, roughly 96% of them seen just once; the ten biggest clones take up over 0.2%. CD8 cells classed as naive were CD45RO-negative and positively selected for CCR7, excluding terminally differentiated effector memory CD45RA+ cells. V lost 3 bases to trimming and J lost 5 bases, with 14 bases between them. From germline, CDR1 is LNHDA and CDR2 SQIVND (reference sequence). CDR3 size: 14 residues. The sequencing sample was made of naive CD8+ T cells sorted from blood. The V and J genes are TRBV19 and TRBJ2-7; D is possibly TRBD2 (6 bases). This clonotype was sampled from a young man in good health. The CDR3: CASSIMDRGDEQYF. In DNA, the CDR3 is TGTGCCAGTAGTATTATGGACCGCGGGGACGAGCAGTACTTC.